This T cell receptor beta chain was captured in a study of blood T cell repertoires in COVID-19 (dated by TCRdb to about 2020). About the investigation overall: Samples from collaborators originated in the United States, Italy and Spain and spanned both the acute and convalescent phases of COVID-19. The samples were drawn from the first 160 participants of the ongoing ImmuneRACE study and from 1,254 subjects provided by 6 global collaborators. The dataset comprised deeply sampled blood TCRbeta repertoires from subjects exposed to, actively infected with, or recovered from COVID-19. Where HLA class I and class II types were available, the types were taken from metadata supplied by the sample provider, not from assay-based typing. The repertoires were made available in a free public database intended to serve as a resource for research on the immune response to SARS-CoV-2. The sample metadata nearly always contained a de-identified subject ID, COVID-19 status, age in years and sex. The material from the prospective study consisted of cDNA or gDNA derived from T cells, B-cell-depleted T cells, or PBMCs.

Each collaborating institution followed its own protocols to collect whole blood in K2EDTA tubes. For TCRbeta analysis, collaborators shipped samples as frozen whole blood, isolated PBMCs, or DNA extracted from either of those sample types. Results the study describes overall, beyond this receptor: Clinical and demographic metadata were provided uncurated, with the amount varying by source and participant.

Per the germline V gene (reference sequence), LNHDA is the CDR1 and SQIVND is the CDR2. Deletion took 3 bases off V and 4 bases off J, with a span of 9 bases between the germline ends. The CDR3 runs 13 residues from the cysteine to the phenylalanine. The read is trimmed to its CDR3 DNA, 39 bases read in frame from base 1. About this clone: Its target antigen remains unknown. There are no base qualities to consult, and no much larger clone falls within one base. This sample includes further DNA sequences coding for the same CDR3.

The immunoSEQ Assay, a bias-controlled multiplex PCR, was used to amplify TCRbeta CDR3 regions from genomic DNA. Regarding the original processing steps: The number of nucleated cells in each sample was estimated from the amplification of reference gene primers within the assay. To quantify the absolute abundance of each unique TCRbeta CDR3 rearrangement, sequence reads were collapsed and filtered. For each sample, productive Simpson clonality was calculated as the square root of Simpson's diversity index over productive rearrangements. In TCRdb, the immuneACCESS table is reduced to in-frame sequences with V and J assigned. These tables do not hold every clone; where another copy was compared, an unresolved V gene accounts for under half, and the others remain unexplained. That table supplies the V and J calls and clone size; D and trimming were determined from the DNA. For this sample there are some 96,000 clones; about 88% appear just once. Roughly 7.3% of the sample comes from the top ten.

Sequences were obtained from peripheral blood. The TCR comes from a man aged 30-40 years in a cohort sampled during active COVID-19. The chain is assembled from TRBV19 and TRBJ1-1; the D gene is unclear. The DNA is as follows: TGTGCCAGTAGTATTGAGGGTCGCACTGAAGCTTTCTTT. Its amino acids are CASSIEGRTEAFF. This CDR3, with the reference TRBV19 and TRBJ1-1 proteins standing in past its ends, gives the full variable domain DGGITQSPKYLFRKEGQNVTLSCEQNLNHDAMYWYRQDPGQGLRLIYYSQIVNDFQKGDIAEGYSVSREKKESFPLTVTSAQKNPTAFYLCASSIEGRTEAFFGQGTRLTVV.